The 26 T cell receptor beta chains presented below share a single source sample, sequenced in a study of T cells after yellow fever vaccination. TCRdb itself ran the 5' RACE reads through MiXCR, one entry per CDR3 protein. This repertoire shows 200,000 or so distinct CDR3 sequences, roughly 6.3% found once; its top ten account for approximately 1.1%. The material sequenced was CD4+ T cells sorted from PBMCs, taken on the day of the yellow fever booster vaccination. These TCRs come from a man aged 30 to 39 who received the YFV17D yellow fever vaccine.

The CDR3 nucleotides read TGCAGTGCTCGATATCCAGGCGGCGAGCAGTACTTC. The encoded protein is CSARYPGGEQYF. The V and J genes are TRBV20-1 and TRBJ2-7; D call uncertain. CDR1 and CDR2 from the germline V gene are DFQATT and SNEGSKA (reference sequence). The V end lost 5 bases, the J end lost 6 bases, and 14 bases lay between the germline ends. This CDR3 has 12 residues.

The chain recombines TRBV20-1 with TRBJ2-3, with 8 bases that match TRBD2. The germline V gene encodes CDR1 DFQATT and CDR2 SNEGSKA (reference sequence). V lost 2 bases to trimming and J lost 2 bases; unmatched junction nucleotides: 6. The CDR3 is 15 amino acids. The DNA for the CDR3 is TGCAGTGCTAGACCGGGCGGGAGGTTCACAGATACGCAGTATTTT. It codes for CSARPGGRFTDTQYF.

Only a few counts were recorded for this clonotype. The V call is TRBV12-3 or TRBV12-4, the J call TRBJ1-5, with a tentative D call TRBD1 (6 bases). V lost 3 bases, J lost 1 base, and 13 bases lay in between. This CDR3 has 16 amino acids. CDR3 amino acids: CASSFYQGTSNQPQHF. The CDR3 DNA sequence: TGTGCCAGCAGTTTTTACCAGGGGACCAGCAATCAGCCCCAGCATTTT.

This clonotype was seen repeatedly, ten times or more. The chain carries TRBV27 and TRBJ2-7, with 9 bases matching TRBD1. V lost 3 bases, J lost 4 bases, and 4 bases stayed unmatched. Germline CDR1 reads MNHEY; CDR2 reads SMNVEV (reference sequence). This CDR3 has 14 amino acids. In DNA form, the CDR3 reads TGTGCCAGCAGTTTGGACAGGGGAGTTTACGAGCAGTACTTC. Encoded protein: CASSLDRGVYEQYF.

This clonotype has a handful of counts. This CDR3 reads CASSFVAAPGANVLTF. The CDR3 nucleotides read TGTGCCAGCAGTTTCGTTGCGGCGCCGGGGGCCAACGTCCTGACTTTC. The V call is TRBV12-3 or TRBV12-4, the J call TRBJ2-6; D is undetermined. Deletions cut 3 bases from V and 4 bases from J, with 13 bases between. This CDR3 has 16 residues.

In its sample, this clonotype was seen many times. V and J are TRBV28 and TRBJ2-5; D is perhaps TRBD2 (6 bases). Germline CDR1 reads MDHEN; CDR2 reads SYDVKM. The CDR3 length is 14 residues. The V end lost 6 bases, the J end lost 8 bases, and 19 bases lay between the germline ends. In DNA form, the CDR3 reads TGTGCCAGCAGCTCACCGGGACTTACTCTAACCCAGTACTTC. It encodes CASSSPGLTLTQYF. Based on the CDR3 plus reference TRBV28 and TRBJ2-5, the full variable domain is DVKVTQSSRYLVKRTGEKVFLECVQDMDHENMFWYRQDPGLGLRLIYFSYDVKMKEKGDIPEGYSVSREKKERFSLILESASTNQTSMYLCASSSPGLTLTQYFGPGTRLLVL.

Worth noting for this clonotype: A much larger clone differs from this one at a single base, so this may be a read error. The chain is built from TRBV11-2 and TRBJ2-7; TRBD2 is a possible D gene (6 bases). This CDR3 has 15 amino acids. V shed 2 bases and J shed 2 bases, with 13 bases lying between them. Germline CDR1 SGHAT, CDR2 FQNNGV. CDR3 sequence reads: CASSLLVGGTYEQYF. The CDR3 nucleotides read TGTGCCAGCAGCTTACTAGTGGGAGGCACCTACGAGCAGTACTTC.

V usage is TRBV7-9 and J usage is TRBJ2-3; 8 bases match TRBD1. The CDR3 covers 15 residues. The V and J ends lost 4 bases and 4 bases, in that order; junction bases with no gene match: 7. Germline CDR1 reads SEHNR; CDR2 reads FQNEAQ (reference sequence). The CDR3 reads CASSSQWTGPDTQYF. CDR3 nucleotide sequence: TGTGCCAGCAGCTCACAATGGACAGGGCCAGATACGCAGTATTTT.

The rearrangement links TRBV5-1 to TRBJ2-2, with TRBD2 identical over 10 bases. After removal of 6 bases from V and 5 bases from J, the junction contained 7 bases not matched to a gene. This CDR3 region has 15 residues. Germline V gene sequence: CDR1 SGHRS, CDR2 YFSETQ. CDR3: CASNSERGGTGELFF. Written as DNA, the CDR3 is TGCGCCAGCAACTCAGAGCGGGGGGGTACCGGGGAGCTGTTTTTT.

This clonotype turned up a few times. In DNA, the CDR3 is TGTGCCAGTAGCCCTCTAGCGGGACTTCAAGAGACCCAGTACTTC. Translation: CASSPLAGLQETQYF. V usage is TRBV19 and J usage is TRBJ2-5; 9 positions agree with TRBD2. The CDR3 totals 15 residues. CDR1 and CDR2 (germline): LNHDA, SQIVND (reference sequence). V lost 6 bases to trimming and J lost 2 bases; unmatched junction nucleotides: 7.

This clonotype has just a few counts. The chain has TRBV29-1 and TRBJ2-7, with 9 bases identical to TRBD1. J was trimmed by 5 bases and V by 5 bases; bases with no gene match: 10. Germline V gives CDR1 SQVTM, CDR2 ANQGSEA. CDR3 length: 14 amino acids. CDR3 in amino acids: CSVWGTGNFHEQYF. The DNA for the CDR3 is TGCAGCGTTTGGGGGACAGGGAATTTCCACGAGCAGTACTTC.

A remark on this clonotype: This sequence may be a read error, since a much larger clone differs from it by one base. CDR3 in DNA: TGCAGCGTTGAAAGAGCCTCGAGCGGGAGTCTCGAGACCCAGTACTTC. Translation gives CSVERASSGSLETQYF. J is TRBJ2-5 and V is TRBV29-1; 8 bases match TRBD2. The CDR3 covers 16 residues. From germline, CDR1 is SQVTM and CDR2 ANQGSEA. V shed 2 bases and J 5 bases; nucleotides not matched to a gene: 13.

This clonotype was picked up many times. V gene TRBV7-9 combines with J gene TRBJ2-1; possible D gene TRBD2, 6 bases. CDR1 is SEHNR, CDR2 FQNEAQ, per germline (reference sequence). V shed 10 bases and J shed 1 base, with 8 bases lying between them. The CDR3 is 12 residues long. The CDR3 DNA reads as TGTGCCACAAGCGGGTCCTACAATGAGCAGTTCTTC. Its translation: CATSGSYNEQFF.

J is TRBJ2-6 and V is TRBV20-1, with D perhaps matching TRBD2 (6 bases). The V and J ends lost 2 bases and 0 bases respectively, with 8 bases between them. This CDR3 region has 15 residues. CDR1 and CDR2 from the germline V gene are DFQATT and SNEGSKA (reference sequence). CDR3: CSARPGASGANVLTF. The CDR3, as DNA: TGCAGTGCTAGACCGGGAGCCTCTGGGGCCAACGTCCTGACTTTC.

The chain links TRBV28 to TRBJ2-1, with TRBD2 identical over 8 bases. This CDR3 has 15 residues. J gave up 8 bases and V 11 bases, and 17 bases lay outside the gene matches. Germline V gene sequence: CDR1 MDHEN, CDR2 SYDVKM. The CDR3 coding sequence is TGTGCCGCCAATCGAGCGCTTTCGGGGGGGGATGAGCAGTTCTTC. Protein sequence: CAANRALSGGDEQFF.

This clonotype came up many times. The CDR3 sequence is CASSSLRGTEAFF. The DNA for the CDR3 is TGTGCCAGCAGCTCTCTTCGGGGAACTGAAGCTTTCTTT. The chain couples TRBV14 to TRBJ1-1, with D hard to call. This CDR3 comprises 13 residues. The ends were cut back, 5 bases at V and 5 bases at J, with 12 bases in the middle. Germline values: CDR1 SGHDN, CDR2 FVKESK.

The chain couples TRBV19 to TRBJ2-4; 7 nucleotides agree with TRBD1. The CDR3 has 13 residues. In germline, CDR1 is LNHDA, CDR2 SQIVND (reference sequence). V was clipped by 2 bases and J by 12 bases; unmatched bases: 7. CDR3 residues: CASSINEGGPQYF. The CDR3 coding sequence is TGTGCCAGTAGTATAAATGAAGGGGGCCCTCAGTACTTC.

V gene TRBV24-1 combines with J gene TRBJ1-5, with D perhaps TRBD1 (5 bases). CDR3 size: 14 residues. Deletions cut 3 bases from V and 5 bases from J, with 10 bases between. Germline V gene data show CDR1 as KGHDR and CDR2 as SFDVKD. CDR3 nucleotide sequence: TGTGCCACCAGTGATGCGAGAGGGGATCAGCCCCAGCATTTT. Amino acid sequence: CATSDARGDQPQHF.

CDR3 sequence reads: CASSPSGIQFF. CDR3 bases: TGTGCCAGCAGTCCCTCTGGGATTCAGTTCTTC. The V gene is TRBV12-3 or TRBV12-4, the J gene TRBJ2-1; D gene unclear. The CDR3 loop spans 11 amino acids. V lost 5 bases and J lost 13, with 12 bases in between.

The DNA for the CDR3 is TGTGCCAGCAGACGGGACAGGGAGGGAGGCGGGGAGCTGTTTTTT. Translating gives CASRRDREGGGELFF. The J gene is TRBJ2-2, the V gene TRBV7-3; 9 bases fit TRBD1. This CDR3 has 15 amino acids. The V and J ends lost 6 bases and 7 bases, in that order; junction bases with no gene match: 9. Per germline, CDR1 SGHTA and CDR2 FQGTGA.

This clonotype was found a few times. This chain connects TRBV27 to TRBJ2-7; the match to TRBD1 covers 8 bases. The germline V gene encodes CDR1 MNHEY and CDR2 SMNVEV (reference sequence). CDR3 length: 17 residues. J gave up 2 bases and V 5 bases, and 14 bases lay outside the gene matches. The CDR3 bases are TGTGCCAGCAGTCCGCGCCTTCGGACAGGGTCACCCTACGAGCAGTACTTC. It translates to CASSPRLRTGSPYEQYF.

The V gene is TRBV6-5, the J gene TRBJ2-1; no reliable D call. Germline V lookup: CDR1 MNHEY, CDR2 SVGAGI. The germline V and J ends were trimmed by 1 base and 5 bases, with 12 bases remaining between them. This CDR3 is 15 amino acids long. As DNA, the CDR3 is TGTGCCAGCAGTTACTGGGTTGGGCAGGACAATGAGCAGTTCTTC. As protein: CASSYWVGQDNEQFF.

J is TRBJ2-1 and V is TRBV11-2, with 7 bases that match TRBD2. V shed 0 bases, J shed 0 bases, and the junction held 2 bases outside the gene matches. The CDR3 is 16 amino acids. In germline, CDR1 is SGHAT, CDR2 FQNNGV. CDR3: CASSLEASGSYNEQFF. For the CDR3, the DNA is TGTGCCAGCAGCTTAGAGGCTAGCGGCTCCTACAATGAGCAGTTCTTC.

This clonotype was picked up a small number of times. The chain combines TRBV4-3 with TRBJ2-2, with D maybe TRBD2 (5 bases). This CDR3 has 15 amino acids. Germline V CDR1 and CDR2: LGHNA, YSLEER. V shed 8 bases and J shed 4 bases, with 17 bases lying between them. CDR3 residues: CASGRSGRSTGELFF. The CDR3 region has the DNA TGCGCCAGCGGTAGGAGTGGGAGAAGCACCGGGGAGCTGTTTTTT.

This clonotype was counted many times. This chain uses TRBV5-1 with TRBJ2-7; 8 nucleotides match TRBD1. The V and J ends lost 5 bases and 4 bases, in that order; junction bases with no gene match: 5. Germline lookup yields CDR1 SGHRS and CDR2 YFSETQ. The CDR3 consists of 13 residues. In nucleotides, the CDR3 is TGCGCCAGCAGTTCTCACAGGGGGTACGAGCAGTACTTC. Translating it yields CASSSHRGYEQYF.

The table lists this clonotype with many counts. The chain links TRBV5-1 to TRBJ2-2; no clear D. V was clipped by 4 bases and J by 8 bases, with 9 bases between them. This CDR3 has 12 residues. Germline CDR1 SGHRS, CDR2 YFSETQ. The CDR3 reads CASSLQRGELFF. CDR3 nucleotides: TGCGCCAGCAGCCTCCAACGGGGGGAGCTGTTTTTT.